This T cell receptor (beta chain) was retrieved from a study of preoperative IRX-2 immunotherapy in early breast cancer. Indicated treatment: preoperative locoregional IRX-2 cytokine immunotherapy. The length of the CDR3 is 16 amino acids, counting both ends. In regard to this clone: The limits of the CDR3 on the DNA are not certain, so only TCRdb's listed CDR3 is given.

TCRdb's copy holds only in-frame clones and misses some; the assay was immunoSEQ multiplex PCR. The sample holds more than 6,500 clones, more than 70% seen once. The chain combines TRBV7-5 with TRBJ1-6. TRBV7-5 is a listed pseudogene. This sample comprised tumor tissue, obtained after IRX-2 immunotherapy. This sequence was found in a human donor with breast cancer. This CDR3 reads CASSFGPGSYNSPLHF.